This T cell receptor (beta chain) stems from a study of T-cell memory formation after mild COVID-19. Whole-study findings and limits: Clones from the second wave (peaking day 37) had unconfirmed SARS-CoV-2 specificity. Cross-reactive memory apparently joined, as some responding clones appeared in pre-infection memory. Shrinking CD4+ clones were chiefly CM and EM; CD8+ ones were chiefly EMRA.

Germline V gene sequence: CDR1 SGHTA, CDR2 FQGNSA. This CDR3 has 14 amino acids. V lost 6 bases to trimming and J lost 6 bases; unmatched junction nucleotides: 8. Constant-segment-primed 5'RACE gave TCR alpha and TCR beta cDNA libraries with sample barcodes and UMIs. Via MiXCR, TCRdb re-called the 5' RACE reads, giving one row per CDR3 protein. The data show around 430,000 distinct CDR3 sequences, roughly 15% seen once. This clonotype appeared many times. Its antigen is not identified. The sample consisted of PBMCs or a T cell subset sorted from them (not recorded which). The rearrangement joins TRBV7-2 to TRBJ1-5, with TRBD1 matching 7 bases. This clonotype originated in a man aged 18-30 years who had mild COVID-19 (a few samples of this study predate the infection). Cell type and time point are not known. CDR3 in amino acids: CASSLGRGRQPQHF. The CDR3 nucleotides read TGTGCCAGCAGTTTGGGGAGGGGGCGTCAGCCCCAGCATTTT.